What follows are 27 T cell receptor beta chains derived from one specimen sequenced in a study of blood T cell repertoires in COVID-19. Sequencing used immunoSEQ multiplex PCR; TCRdb keeps in-frame clones, though not all of them. The sample records about 210,000 clones, 80% to 90% being singletons. Sequencing input: peripheral blood. These receptors came from a woman aged 50 to 60 with acute or convalescent COVID-19.

J is TRBJ2-7 and V is TRBV5-1; 7 bases are shared with TRBD1. This CDR3 is 15 amino acids long. J was trimmed by 3 bases and V by 7 bases; bases with no gene match: 13. Germline lookup yields CDR1 SGHRS and CDR2 YFSETQ. The CDR3 loop is CASLDAPGQLYEQYF. CDR3 nucleotide sequence: TGCGCCAGCCTAGACGCTCCGGGACAGCTCTACGAGCAGTACTTC.

The chain combines TRBV24-1 with TRBJ2-5; no clear D gene. The V and J ends lost 4 bases and 5 bases respectively, with 13 bases between them. Germline loops: CDR1 KGHDR, CDR2 SFDVKD. The CDR3 has 14 residues. The CDR3 DNA is TGTGCCACCAGTGACCGTTCACGGCGGGAGACCCAGTACTTC. This codes for CATSDRSRRETQYF.

The V call is TRBV7-2, the J call TRBJ2-5, with 7 nucleotides matching TRBD1. CDR3 length: 15 residues. V was clipped by 5 bases and J by 3 bases; unmatched bases: 9. Looked up from germline, CDR1 is SGHTA and CDR2 is FQGNSA. CDR3 amino acids: CASSAGTGQKETQYF. The CDR3, as DNA: TGTGCCAGCAGCGCAGGGACGGGACAGAAAGAGACCCAGTACTTC.

The V gene is TRBV7-8, the J gene TRBJ2-1; 16 nucleotides line up with TRBD2. Looked up from germline, CDR1 is SGHVS and CDR2 is FQNEAQ. The CDR3 is 17 residues long. V was clipped by 5 bases and J by 7 bases; unmatched bases: 8. CDR3 bases: TGTGCCAGCAGCCAGGGACTAGCGGGAGGGCTAGCAAATGAGCAGTTCTTC. This encodes CASSQGLAGGLANEQFF.

This clone was found a few times. The chain combines TRBV11-2 with TRBJ2-5, with 8 nucleotides matching TRBD1. V lost 5 bases to trimming and J lost 4 bases; unmatched junction nucleotides: 9. There are 15 residues in the CDR3. Germline assignment: CDR1 SGHAT and CDR2 FQNNGV. The CDR3 reads CASSQGQVDRETQYF. In nucleotides, the CDR3 is TGTGCCAGCAGCCAGGGACAGGTTGATAGAGAGACCCAGTACTTC.

The rearrangement uses TRBV28 and TRBJ1-1; 11 positions agree with TRBD1. Germline-derived CDR1 and CDR2 are MDHEN and SYDVKM. CDR3 length: 16 residues. After removal of 5 bases from V and 3 bases from J, the junction contained 8 bases not matched to a gene. The CDR3, as DNA: TGTGCCAGCAGTCGGGGGACAGGGGGTGTTTACACTGAAGCTTTCTTT. The encoded protein is CASSRGTGGVYTEAFF. The variable domain in full, completed from reference TRBV28 and TRBJ1-1, reads DVKVTQSSRYLVKRTGEKVFLECVQDMDHENMFWYRQDPGLGLRLIYFSYDVKMKEKGDIPEGYSVSREKKERFSLILESASTNQTSMYLCASSRGTGGVYTEAFFGQGTRLTVV.

The chain couples TRBV5-1 to TRBJ2-5, with 9 positions matching TRBD2. With V trimmed by 6 bases and J by 4 bases, 13 bases remained unmatched. The CDR3 is 16 residues long. CDR1 and CDR2 (germline): SGHRS, YFSETQ. CDR3 coding DNA: TGCGCCAGCACTTCGAATGGCGGGAGGGGCGGAGAGACCCAGTACTTC. Its protein product is CASTSNGGRGGETQYF.

V is TRBV13 and J is TRBJ2-5, with 11 nucleotides matching TRBD2. The CDR3 totals 15 residues. The V and J ends lost 5 bases and 4 bases, in that order; junction bases with no gene match: 6. CDR1 PRHDT and CDR2 FYEKMQ come from the germline V gene (reference sequence). This CDR3 is CASSVLAGGGETQYF. Here the CDR3 DNA reads TGTGCCAGCAGCGTCCTAGCGGGAGGAGGAGAGACCCAGTACTTC. Variable domain in full (rest from reference TRBV13 and TRBJ2-5): AAGVIQSPRHLIKEKRETATLKCYPIPRHDTVYWYQQGPGQDPQFLISFYEKMQSDKGSIPDRFSAQQFSDYHSELNMSSLELGDSALYFCASSVLAGGGETQYFGPGTRLLVL.

V is TRBV11-2 and J is TRBJ2-7; D is perhaps TRBD2 (6 bases). V was pared by 6 bases and J by 1 base, with 13 bases between. This CDR3 is built from 14 residues. The germline gives CDR1 SGHAT, CDR2 FQNNGV. Here the CDR3 reads CASRPWGVSYEQYF. CDR3 coding DNA: TGTGCCAGCAGGCCTTGGGGGGTATCCTACGAGCAGTACTTC.

The V call is TRBV13, the J call TRBJ2-7; 11 nucleotides align to TRBD2. With 0 bases clipped from V and 4 bases from J, the junction kept 8 bases outside the gene matches. Germline CDR1 is PRHDT and CDR2 is FYEKMQ (reference sequence). This CDR3 has 17 residues. This chain's CDR3 is CASSLGPRLAGKYEQYF. In DNA, the CDR3 is TGTGCCAGCAGCTTAGGGCCCCGACTAGCGGGAAAGTACGAGCAGTACTTC.

The J gene is TRBJ2-7, the V gene TRBV30; D call uncertain. CDR3 length: 15 amino acids. Trimming removed 3 bases at V and 3 bases at J, with 18 bases between. Germline V gene lookup returns CDR1 GTSNPN and CDR2 SVGIG (reference sequence). CDR3 DNA sequence: TGTGCCTGGAGACCAGTCCGATACTATTACTACGAGCAGTACTTC. Its protein is CAWRPVRYYYYEQYF.

This rearrangement joins TRBV4-1 to TRBJ1-1; D is unresolved. Trimming left V 4 bases short and J 7 bases short, with 16 bases between. The V gene's germline CDR1 is MGHRA and CDR2 YSYEKL. The CDR3 contains 14 residues. CDR3 sequence: CASSPPRIGSEAFF. The CDR3, as DNA: TGCGCCAGCAGCCCCCCCCGAATCGGGAGTGAAGCTTTCTTT.

The rearrangement joins TRBV24-1 to TRBJ2-3, with 7 nucleotides matching TRBD1. The length of the CDR3 is 14 residues. Losses at the gene ends were 5 bases for V and 4 bases for J; bases not matched to a gene: 5. Germline V CDR1 and CDR2: KGHDR, SFDVKD. The CDR3 sequence is CATSAGDRADTQYF. Here the CDR3 DNA reads TGTGCCACCAGTGCCGGCGACAGGGCAGATACGCAGTATTTT.

The V call is TRBV28, the J call TRBJ1-5; D is perhaps TRBD1 (5 bases). Germline-derived CDR1 and CDR2 are MDHEN and SYDVKM. Trimming shortened V by 5 bases and J by 0 bases, and 11 bases separated the two germline ends. The CDR3 is made up of 15 amino acids. CDR3 sequence (DNA): TGTGCCAGCAGTGCGACAGTTAATAGCAATCAGCCCCAGCATTTT. Its protein product is CASSATVNSNQPQHF.

The rearrangement links TRBV20-1 to TRBJ2-5, with a weak D call TRBD2 (5 bases). Germline V lookup: CDR1 DFQATT, CDR2 SNEGSKA (reference sequence). This CDR3 has 11 residues. V was clipped by 3 bases and J by 5 bases, with 7 bases between them. This chain's CDR3 is CSARTTETQYF. The CDR3 nucleotides read TGCAGTGCTAGGACTACCGAGACCCAGTACTTC.

The V gene is TRBV2, the J gene TRBJ1-2; no firm D call. The CDR3 is 14 residues long. Per the germline V gene, CDR1 is SNHLY and CDR2 is FYNNEI. Trimming stripped 8 bases from V and 3 bases from J, with 16 bases between. CDR3 sequence reads: CASRREEGYYGYTF. The CDR3 DNA follows: TGTGCCAGCCGGAGGGAGGAGGGTTACTATGGCTACACCTTC.

This clone has just one count. V usage is TRBV5-1 and J usage is TRBJ2-3, with D tentatively TRBD1 (7 bases). The CDR3 is 15 amino acids. V was pared by 6 bases and J by 3 bases, with 17 bases between. Germline CDR1 and CDR2: SGHRS and YFSETQ. This chain's CDR3 is CASTTAAGGTDTQYF. CDR3 coding DNA: TGCGCCAGCACCACGGCGGCAGGGGGGACAGATACGCAGTATTTT.

The chain recombines TRBV2 with TRBJ2-6, with unresolved D. V lost 0 bases to trimming and J lost 3 bases, with 9 bases between them. The CDR3 extends over 16 amino acids. CDR1 SNHLY and CDR2 FYNNEI come from the germline V gene. The CDR3 region is CASSEAQLGGANVLTF. DNA of the CDR3: TGTGCCAGCAGTGAAGCCCAGCTAGGTGGGGCCAACGTCCTGACTTTC.

This chain uses TRBV27 with TRBJ2-7; D is perhaps TRBD1 (5 bases). The CDR3 spans 13 residues. V shed 6 bases and J shed 7 bases, with 16 bases lying between them. CDR1 is MNHEY and CDR2 is SMNVEV in the germline V gene (reference sequence). The chain's CDR3 is CASSLQGSGEQYF. The CDR3 nucleotides read TGTGCCAGCAGCCTCCAGGGAAGTGGGGAGCAGTACTTC.

V usage is TRBV5-1 and J usage is TRBJ2-7; a weak D match, TRBD2 (6 bases). Germline V gene lookup returns CDR1 SGHRS and CDR2 YFSETQ. The V and J ends lost 3 bases and 0 bases respectively, with 10 bases between them. CDR3 length: 14 amino acids. This chain's CDR3 is CASSSRTNSYEQYF. CDR3 nucleotide sequence: TGCGCCAGCAGCTCCCGGACTAACTCCTACGAGCAGTACTTC.

This clone has a count of ten or more. The J gene is TRBJ2-3, the V gene TRBV2; the D is unclear. This CDR3 region has 13 residues. Trimming removed 6 bases at V and 0 bases at J, with 7 bases between. The germline CDR1 and CDR2 sequences are SNHLY and FYNNEI. The CDR3 DNA reads as TGTGCCAGCAGAAGCGAGAGCACAGATACGCAGTATTTT. Its translation is CASRSESTDTQYF.

The chain links TRBV24-1 to TRBJ2-2; a weak D match, TRBD2 (6 bases). The germline CDR1 and CDR2 sequences are KGHDR and SFDVKD. The CDR3 extends over 17 amino acids. Trimming took 2 bases from V and 0 from J, leaving 12 bases between them. The CDR3 sequence is CATSDSLAATNTGELFF. CDR3 bases: TGTGCCACCAGTGATTCACTAGCAGCTACGAACACCGGGGAGCTGTTTTTT.

J is TRBJ2-2 and V is TRBV5-1; 7 bases are a match to TRBD2. Germline values: CDR1 SGHRS, CDR2 YFSETQ. The V segment lost 4 bases and the J segment 4 bases; nucleotides outside the gene matches: 10. This CDR3 comprises 16 residues. The CDR3 DNA sequence: TGCGCCAGCAGCCCGAGGATTGGGGAGGGCACCGGGGAGCTGTTTTTT. It encodes CASSPRIGEGTGELFF.

This chain uses TRBV24-1 with TRBJ2-7; 9 nucleotides match TRBD1. Germline assignment: CDR1 KGHDR and CDR2 SFDVKD. This CDR3 has 20 amino acids. V lost 2 bases and J lost 0; bases outside the gene matches: 16. The CDR3 sequence: CATSDSTGGRLVSPSYEQYF. Here the CDR3 DNA reads TGTGCCACCAGTGATTCGACAGGGGGACGACTAGTTTCTCCCTCCTACGAGCAGTACTTC.

The chain combines TRBV11-2 with TRBJ2-1; TRBD1 matches 9 bases. The ends lost 5 bases at V and 10 bases at J; junction bases unmatched: 15. The V gene's germline CDR1 is SGHAT and CDR2 FQNNGV. The CDR3 covers 16 residues. The DNA of the CDR3 is TGTGCCAGCAGCCGCCCCCGGGACAGGGAGGTCAGGGAGCAGTTCTTC. This encodes CASSRPRDREVREQFF.

The chain is built from TRBV7-2 and TRBJ2-3; 16 positions match TRBD2. The CDR3 loop spans 18 amino acids. Germline assignment: CDR1 SGHTA and CDR2 FQGNSA. The trim removed 5 bases at V and 5 bases at J, leaving 10 bases unmatched. CDR3 in amino acids: CASSRGLAGGSRLDTQYF. The CDR3 nucleotides read TGTGCCAGCAGCCGGGGACTAGCGGGAGGGAGTAGGTTAGATACGCAGTATTTT.

The V gene is TRBV5-1, the J gene TRBJ2-2, with 8 nucleotides matching TRBD2. Germline V lookup: CDR1 SGHRS, CDR2 YFSETQ. CDR3 length equals 18 residues. The trim removed 2 bases at V and 0 bases at J, leaving 9 bases unmatched. This CDR3 reads CASSLKGTSGANTGELFF. CDR3 DNA sequence: TGCGCCAGCAGCTTAAAAGGTACTAGCGGTGCGAACACCGGGGAGCTGTTTTTT.